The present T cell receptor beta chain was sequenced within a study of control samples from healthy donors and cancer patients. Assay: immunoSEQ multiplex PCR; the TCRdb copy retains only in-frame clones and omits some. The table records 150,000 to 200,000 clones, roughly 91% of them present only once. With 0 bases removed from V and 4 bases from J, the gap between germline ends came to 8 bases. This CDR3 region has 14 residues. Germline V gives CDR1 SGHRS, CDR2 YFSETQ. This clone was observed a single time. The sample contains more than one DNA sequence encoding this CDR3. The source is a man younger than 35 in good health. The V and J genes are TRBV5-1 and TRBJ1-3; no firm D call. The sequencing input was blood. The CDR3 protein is CASSLGTGGNTIYF. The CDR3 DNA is TGCGCCAGCAGCTTGGGTACGGGGGGAAACACCATATATTTT.